Presented here are 25 T cell receptor beta chains from one specimen sequenced in a study of cytomegalovirus exposure and HLA in healthy donors. The PCR was carried out with 60 Vbeta primers and 13 Jbeta primers. Method: immunoSEQ multiplex PCR; TCRdb's copy keeps in-frame clones and lacks some. The table has about 180,000 clones, over 65% seen once. Sequenced: PBMCs. These receptors all come from a woman in her twenties or thirties in good health and CMV-seropositive.

The chain's CDR3 is CASSLPVGNQPQHF. DNA for the CDR3: TGTGCCAGCAGTTTACCGGTAGGCAATCAGCCCCAGCATTTT. The rearrangement joins TRBV28 to TRBJ1-5, with D unclear. The CDR3 extends over 14 amino acids. V lost 2 bases and J lost 2, with 7 bases in between. CDR1 and CDR2 (germline): MDHEN, SYDVKM.

This clone turned up a few times. This sequence joins TRBV28 and TRBJ2-3, with TRBD2 identical over 7 bases. From germline, CDR1 is MDHEN and CDR2 SYDVKM. With V trimmed by 2 bases and J by 3 bases, 5 bases remained unmatched. This CDR3 contains 15 residues. The CDR3 sequence is CASSLAGAGTDTQYF. The CDR3 bases are TGTGCCAGCAGTTTAGCGGGAGCGGGTACAGATACGCAGTATTTT.

The chain recombines TRBV27 with TRBJ2-7; the match to TRBD1 covers 8 bases. V gave up 8 bases and J gave up 0 bases; unmatched junction bases: 6. This CDR3 is 14 amino acids long. The V gene's germline CDR1 is MNHEY and CDR2 SMNVEV (reference sequence). CDR3 residues: CASLSTGDSYEQYF. DNA of the CDR3: TGTGCCAGCCTTTCGACAGGGGACTCCTACGAGCAGTACTTC.

This rearrangement joins TRBV19 to TRBJ2-3, with D possibly matching TRBD1 (6 bases). V lost 7 bases, J lost 2 bases, and 16 bases lay in between. From germline, CDR1 is LNHDA and CDR2 SQIVND (reference sequence). The CDR3 runs to 15 residues. CDR3 sequence reads: CASKGEWESTDTQYF. Written as DNA, the CDR3 is TGTGCCAGTAAGGGGGAGTGGGAATCCACAGATACGCAGTATTTT. Variable domain in full (rest from reference TRBV19 and TRBJ2-3): DGGITQSPKYLFRKEGQNVTLSCEQNLNHDAMYWYRQDPGQGLRLIYYSQIVNDFQKGDIAEGYSVSREKKESFPLTVTSAQKNPTAFYLCASKGEWESTDTQYFGPGTRLTVL.

This chain connects TRBV7-8 to TRBJ1-1; D gene unclear. There are 14 residues in the CDR3. V was trimmed by 1 base and J by 1 base, leaving 7 bases between them. Germline CDR1 SGHVS, CDR2 FQNEAQ. CDR3 bases: TGTGCCAGCAGCTTAGTCCTAGAGAACACTGAAGCTTTCTTT. Translating it yields CASSLVLENTEAFF.

The rearrangement uses TRBV30 and TRBJ2-5; D uncertain. Per the germline V gene, CDR1 is GTSNPN and CDR2 is SVGIG (reference sequence). This CDR3 has 11 amino acids. With 1 base removed from V and 4 bases from J, the gap between germline ends came to 4 bases. The chain's CDR3 is CAWSAGETQYF. The CDR3 nucleotides are TGTGCCTGGAGTGCCGGAGAGACCCAGTACTTC.

This clone showed up just once. The V call is TRBV5-1, the J call TRBJ2-7; 9 bases are a match to TRBD1. Germline CDR1 is SGHRS and CDR2 is YFSETQ. Trimming took 3 bases from V and 3 from J; bases not matched to a gene: 4. This CDR3 is built from 14 residues. The CDR3 reads CASSSSTGGYEQYF. DNA of the CDR3: TGCGCCAGCAGCTCGTCGACAGGGGGCTACGAGCAGTACTTC.

The DNA of the CDR3 is TGTGCCAGCTCACCACCAGAGAAACAGGGCAGCGAGCAGTTCTTC. It translates to CASSPPEKQGSEQFF. The J gene is TRBJ2-1, the V gene TRBV18, with D possibly being TRBD1 (6 bases). The CDR3 contains 15 residues. Germline V gives CDR1 KGHSH, CDR2 LQKENI. V lost 0 bases to trimming and J lost 10 bases, with 16 bases between them.

This chain uses TRBV7-9 with TRBJ2-4; 15 positions match TRBD2. Trimming cost V 4 bases and J 2 bases; bases outside gene matches: 9. Germline CDR1 SEHNR, CDR2 FQNEAQ (reference sequence). The CDR3 runs to 19 residues. The CDR3 protein is CASSSLGLAGGRPKNIQYF. In DNA form, the CDR3 reads TGTGCCAGCAGCTCCCTCGGACTAGCGGGAGGGCGTCCCAAAAACATTCAGTACTTC.

The chain carries TRBV6-5 and TRBJ2-5; TRBD2 agrees at 7 bases. The V gene's germline CDR1 is MNHEY and CDR2 SVGAGI. This CDR3 comprises 14 residues. The V segment lost 7 bases and the J segment 0 bases; nucleotides outside the gene matches: 5. DNA of the CDR3: TGTGCCAGCAATGGGGGAGGGTACCAAGAGACCCAGTACTTC. This codes for CASNGGGYQETQYF.

This chain joins TRBV18 and TRBJ1-1; no clear D gene. The CDR3 loop spans 14 amino acids. CDR1 and CDR2 from the germline V gene are KGHSH and LQKENI. V was cut by 6 bases and J by 1 base, with 12 bases left in between. CDR3 bases: TGTGCCAGCTCCCACGACACCCCGAACACTGAAGCTTTCTTT. Translated, it gives CASSHDTPNTEAFF.

The chain has TRBV28 and TRBJ2-7, with unresolved D. V was cut by 3 bases and J by 0 bases, with 12 bases left in between. This CDR3 is 15 amino acids long. Germline CDR1 is MDHEN and CDR2 is SYDVKM. The CDR3 nucleotides are TGTGCCAGCAGTTTGGGCTTTTCATCCTCCTACGAGCAGTACTTC. Encoded protein: CASSLGFSSSYEQYF.

Written as DNA, the CDR3 is TGCGCCAGCAGCGGGGGAGCGGGGTTCACAGATACGCAGTATTTT. As protein: CASSGGAGFTDTQYF. The chain uses TRBV5-1 and TRBJ2-3, with TRBD2 identical over 7 bases. Germline loops: CDR1 SGHRS, CDR2 YFSETQ. After removal of 4 bases from V and 2 bases from J, the junction contained 7 bases not matched to a gene. The CDR3 totals 15 residues. The full variable domain, completed using reference TRBV5-1 and TRBJ2-3, is KAGVTQTPRYLIKTRGQQVTLSCSPISGHRSVSWYQQTPGQGLQFLFEYFSETQRNKGNFPGRFSGRQFSNSRSEMNVSTLELGDSALYLCASSGGAGFTDTQYFGPGTRLTVL.

The chain links TRBV7-9 to TRBJ2-7; D call uncertain. Germline CDR1 and CDR2: SEHNR and FQNEAQ (reference sequence). With 4 bases removed from V and 2 bases from J, the gap between germline ends came to 12 bases. The CDR3 covers 14 residues. The CDR3 DNA follows: TGTGCCAGCAGCTCCGAGAGGCAACCCTACGAGCAGTACTTC. As protein: CASSSERQPYEQYF.

This clone was seen a few times. CDR3: CASSLGGDQPQHF. CDR3 coding DNA: TGTGCCAGCAGCCTTGGAGGGGATCAGCCCCAGCATTTT. The V gene is TRBV28, the J gene TRBJ1-5; tentative D call: TRBD1 (5 bases). The V gene's germline CDR1 is MDHEN and CDR2 SYDVKM. V was clipped by 6 bases and J by 5 bases, with 11 bases between them. The CDR3 is 13 residues long.

The V and J genes are TRBV6-1 and TRBJ2-7, with 7 bases that match TRBD1. This CDR3 is built from 15 residues. V lost 1 base and J lost 0; bases outside the gene matches: 3. CDR1 is MNHNS and CDR2 is SASEGT in the germline V gene. CDR3 DNA sequence: TGTGCCAGCAGTGAAGAGGACAGGAGCTCCTACGAGCAGTACTTC. Translated: CASSEEDRSSYEQYF.

Only one count was recorded for this clone. The chain couples TRBV11-3 to TRBJ1-3; the D gene is possibly TRBD1 (5 bases). The germline V gene encodes CDR1 SGHNT and CDR2 YENEEA. Trimming took 5 bases from V and 0 from J, leaving 14 bases between them. The CDR3 is 16 amino acids. CDR3 DNA sequence: TGTGCCAGCAGCGTCGGCGGGGCTAACTCTGGAAACACCATATATTTT. It encodes CASSVGGANSGNTIYF.

This chain connects TRBV7-4 to TRBJ2-7; 8 bases match TRBD2. Unmatched junction bases numbered 14, after V lost 8 bases and J lost 5 bases. Per the germline V gene, CDR1 is SGHVT and CDR2 is SQSDAQ. The length of the CDR3 is 15 residues. The CDR3 DNA is TGTGCCAGCCCCAGGGCGGGGGGCTCCCACCACGAGCAGTACTTC. Translating it yields CASPRAGGSHHEQYF.

This chain connects TRBV28 to TRBJ2-7; TRBD1 aligns across 11 bases. J gave up 3 bases and V 3 bases, and 4 bases lay outside the gene matches. This CDR3 is built from 15 residues. Per the germline V gene, CDR1 is MDHEN and CDR2 is SYDVKM. The CDR3 DNA reads TGTGCCAGCAGTTTTTCCGGGACAGGGGGCTACGAGCAGTACTTC. Translating gives CASSFSGTGGYEQYF.

V gene TRBV5-1 combines with J gene TRBJ1-5; 10 bases are shared with TRBD1. This CDR3 is built from 14 residues. V lost 4 bases to trimming and J lost 8 bases; unmatched junction nucleotides: 6. CDR1 is SGHRS and CDR2 is YFSETQ in the germline V gene. The CDR3 bases are TGCGCCAGCAGCGTTGGGACAGGGGTTGAGCCCCAGCATTTT. Translation: CASSVGTGVEPQHF.

The chain couples TRBV4-1 to TRBJ1-2; 7 nucleotides align to TRBD1. Per germline, CDR1 MGHRA and CDR2 YSYEKL. The J segment lost 2 bases and the V segment lost 8 bases, leaving 8 bases of the junction unmatched. This CDR3 comprises 14 residues. The CDR3 nucleotides are TGCGCCAGCGGCACAACGACAGGGAACTATGGCTACACCTTC. The encoded protein is CASGTTTGNYGYTF.

The chain uses TRBV27 and TRBJ2-7; possibly TRBD2 for D (5 bases). Germline V gene lookup returns CDR1 MNHEY and CDR2 SMNVEV (reference sequence). V gave up 3 bases and J gave up 5 bases, with 14 bases separating them. CDR3 length: 14 residues. The CDR3 sequence is CASSFFGKGNEQYF. The CDR3 region has the DNA TGTGCCAGCAGTTTTTTCGGGAAAGGGAACGAGCAGTACTTC.

The chain combines TRBV27 with TRBJ2-5, with TRBD2 identical over 9 bases. The DNA end favors TRBJ2-7, so the J call may be wrong. The CDR3 is 15 residues long. CDR1 and CDR2 (germline): MNHEY, SMNVEV (reference sequence). Here the CDR3 DNA reads TGTGCCAGCAGTTTATCCGTAGCGGGAGTGTACGAGCAGTACTTC. The encoded protein is CASSLSVAGVYEQYF.

This clone was detected only a few times. The V gene is TRBV6-4, the J gene TRBJ2-7, with 9 bases that match TRBD1. The CDR3 is 15 amino acids. Germline-derived CDR1 and CDR2 are MRHNA and SNTAGT. J gave up 6 bases and V 3 bases, and 9 bases lay outside the gene matches. The CDR3 loop is CASSEQPGQGSEQYF. The CDR3 coding sequence is TGTGCCAGCAGTGAACAGCCGGGACAGGGCTCCGAGCAGTACTTC.

This chain joins TRBV9 and TRBJ2-1; no clear D. The germline gives CDR1 SGDLS, CDR2 YYNGEE. Trimming left V 1 base short and J 0 bases short, with 8 bases between. The CDR3 is 15 amino acids. The CDR3 reads CASSVSAGSYNEQFF. Here the CDR3 DNA reads TGTGCCAGCAGCGTATCGGCAGGCTCCTACAATGAGCAGTTCTTC. The full variable domain, its missing parts supplied by reference TRBV9 and TRBJ2-1, is DSGVTQTPKHLITATGQRVTLRCSPRSGDLSVYWYQQSLDQGLQFLIQYYNGEERAKGNILERFSAQQFPDLHSELNLSSLELGDSALYFCASSVSAGSYNEQFFGPGTRLTVL.